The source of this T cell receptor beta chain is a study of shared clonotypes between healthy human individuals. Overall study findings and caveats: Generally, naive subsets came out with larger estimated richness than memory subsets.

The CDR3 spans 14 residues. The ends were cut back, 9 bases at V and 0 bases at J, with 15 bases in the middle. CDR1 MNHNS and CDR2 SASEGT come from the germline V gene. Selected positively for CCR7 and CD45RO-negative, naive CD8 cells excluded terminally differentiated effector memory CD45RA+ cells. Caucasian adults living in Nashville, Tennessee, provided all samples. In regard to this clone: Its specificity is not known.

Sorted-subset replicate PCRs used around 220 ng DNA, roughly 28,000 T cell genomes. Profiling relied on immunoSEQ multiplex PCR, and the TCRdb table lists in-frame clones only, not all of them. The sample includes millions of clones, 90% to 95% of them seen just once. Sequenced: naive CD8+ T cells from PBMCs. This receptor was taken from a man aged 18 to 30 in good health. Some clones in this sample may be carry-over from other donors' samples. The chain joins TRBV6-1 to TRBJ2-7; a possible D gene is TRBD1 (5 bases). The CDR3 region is CASLHGAGSYEQYF. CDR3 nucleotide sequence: TGTGCCAGTCTCCATGGGGCAGGCTCCTACGAGCAGTACTTC.